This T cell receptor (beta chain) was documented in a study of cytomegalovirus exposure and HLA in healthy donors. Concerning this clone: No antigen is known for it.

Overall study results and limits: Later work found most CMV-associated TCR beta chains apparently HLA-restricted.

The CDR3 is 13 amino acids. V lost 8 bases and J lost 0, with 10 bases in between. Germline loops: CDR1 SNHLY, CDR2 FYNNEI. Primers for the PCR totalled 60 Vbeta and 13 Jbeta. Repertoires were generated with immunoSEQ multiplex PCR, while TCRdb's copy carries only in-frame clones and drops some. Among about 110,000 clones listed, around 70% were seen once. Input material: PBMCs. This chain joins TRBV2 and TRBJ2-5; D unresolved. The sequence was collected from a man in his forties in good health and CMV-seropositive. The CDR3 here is CASRRDYQETQYF. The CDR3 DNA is TGTGCCAGCCGGCGTGACTACCAAGAGACCCAGTACTTC.